The 19 T cell receptor beta chains reported below all come from one sample, sequenced in a study of T cells in Graves' hyperthyroidism and ophthalmopathy (dated by TCRdb to between 2018 and 2021). Library creation used multiplex PCR. Data came from an Illumina HiSeq 2000. TCR beta CDR3 regions were amplified from RNA transcripts. The TCR CDR3 was subjected to a first round of RT-PCR using the HTBI primer set and the Qiagen OneStep RT-PCR kit. TCRdb applied fastp at Q25 and MiXCR to the public reads, then kept only in-frame beta chains. For every CDR3 protein sequence, its rows merge into one entry that carries the most common genes and DNA. Present in this sample are 450,000 to 650,000 distinct CDR3 sequences, less than 25% of which were seen just once. The top ten constitute 26% of the sample. The sample taken for sequencing was blood. The receptors stem from a man younger than 30 with Graves' hyperthyroidism.

This chain joins TRBV12-3 or TRBV12-4 and TRBJ2-5; TRBD1 might be the D (6 bases). This CDR3 has 15 amino acids. Trimming took off 1 base at V and 5 bases at J, with 14 bases between the two ends. CDR3 amino acids: CASSLDPGVGETQYF. In nucleotides, the CDR3 is TGTGCCAGCAGTTTAGATCCAGGGGTCGGGGAGACCCAGTACTTC.

V is TRBV12-3 or TRBV12-4 and J is TRBJ1-2; tentatively, D is TRBD1 (6 bases). With 3 bases removed from V and 1 base from J, the gap between germline ends came to 12 bases. CDR3 length equals 15 residues. CDR3 DNA: TGTGCCAGCAGTTTTTCAGGGGCCGTTAACTATGGCTACACCTTC. This encodes CASSFSGAVNYGYTF.

V gene TRBV28 combines with J gene TRBJ1-2; 9 bases are a match to TRBD1. The ends lost 4 bases at V and 6 bases at J; junction bases unmatched: 9. The CDR3 is made up of 15 amino acids. Germline CDR1 reads MDHEN; CDR2 reads SYDVKM. Here the CDR3 reads CASSSVTGGWDGYTF. For the CDR3, the DNA is TGTGCCAGCAGTTCCGTAACAGGGGGCTGGGATGGCTACACCTTC.

This clonotype was counted at least ten times. The rearrangement links TRBV28 to TRBJ2-7, with D uncertain. The CDR3 runs 12 residues. The V gene lost 6 bases and the J gene lost 4 bases, with 10 bases spanning the gap. The germline V gene encodes CDR1 MDHEN and CDR2 SYDVKM. The CDR3 region has the DNA TGTGCCAGCAGCCAATCGGTTTACGAGCAGTACTTC. Translation: CASSQSVYEQYF.

The chain is built from TRBV28 and TRBJ2-7; TRBD1 matches at 11 bases. Unmatched junction bases numbered 7, after V lost 8 bases and J lost 1 base. Germline V gene sequence: CDR1 MDHEN, CDR2 SYDVKM. The CDR3 totals 15 residues. The CDR3, as DNA: TGTGCCAGCTGTTCGGGACAGGGGGGATCCTACGAGCAGTACTTC. Its protein product is CASCSGQGGSYEQYF.

This clonotype was counted ten times or more. The chain recombines TRBV27 with TRBJ2-7; D might be TRBD1 (5 bases). Germline V gives CDR1 MNHEY, CDR2 SMNVEV (reference sequence). The CDR3 totals 17 residues. Trimming removed 0 bases from V and 3 bases from J, with 18 bases in between. The CDR3 DNA reads as TGTGCCAGCAGTTTATCGTGGACACCGGGTTCCTTCTACGAGCAGTACTTC. Its protein product is CASSLSWTPGSFYEQYF.

This clonotype was seen repeatedly, ten times or more. The V gene is TRBV2, the J gene TRBJ1-1; unclear D gene. Germline V CDR1 and CDR2: SNHLY, FYNNEI. Trimming cost V 0 bases and J 10 bases, with 12 bases left between them. The CDR3 has 13 amino acids. The CDR3 DNA reads as TGTGCCAGCAGTGAAGCGCTGGAGGGCCCAGCTTTCTTT. Translated, it gives CASSEALEGPAFF.

This clonotype came up many times. The genes are TRBV12-3 or TRBV12-4 and TRBJ2-2; TRBD1 matches at 8 bases. CDR3 length equals 15 residues. With 2 bases clipped from V and 3 bases from J, the junction kept 2 bases outside the gene matches. In DNA, the CDR3 is TGTGCCAGCAGTTTAACAGGGGGTTACACCGGGGAGCTGTTTTTT. Translation: CASSLTGGYTGELFF.

The V and J genes are TRBV6-2 or TRBV6-3 and TRBJ1-1; 8 positions match TRBD1. CDR1 is MNHEY and CDR2 is SVGEGT in the germline V gene. Trimming at V came to 4 bases and at J to 13 bases, leaving 8 bases not matched to a gene. This CDR3 comprises 12 residues. CDR3 DNA: TGTGCCAGCAGTTTTCTCGGACAGGGAGGTTTCTTT. It yields the protein CASSFLGQGGFF.

CDR3 DNA sequence: TGTGCCAGCACCCCCGGGGAGGGGGACGGATGGACCCAGTACTTC. This codes for CASTPGEGDGWTQYF. This chain uses TRBV28 with TRBJ2-5, with D perhaps matching TRBD2 (7 bases). Germline CDR1 reads MDHEN; CDR2 reads SYDVKM. The V end lost 7 bases, the J end lost 7 bases, and 22 bases lay between the germline ends. The CDR3 is 15 residues long.

This sequence joins TRBV28 and TRBJ1-5, with TRBD1 matching 8 bases. The V gene's germline CDR1 is MDHEN and CDR2 SYDVKM. The CDR3 covers 14 residues. Unmatched junction bases numbered 18, after V lost 8 bases and J lost 15 bases. CDR3 loop: CASGGTAIQDRGHF. CDR3 coding DNA: TGTGCCAGCGGAGGTACCGCAATCCAAGACAGGGGGCATTTT. Together with reference TRBV28 and TRBJ1-5, the CDR3 gives the full variable domain: DVKVTQSSRYLVKRTGEKVFLECVQDMDHENMFWYRQDPGLGLRLIYFSYDVKMKEKGDIPEGYSVSREKKERFSLILESASTNQTSMYLCASGGTAIQDRGHFGDGTRLSIL.

The gene calls are TRBV6-2 or TRBV6-3 and TRBJ1-1; D is unresolved. Germline CDR1 reads MNHEY; CDR2 reads SVGEGT. With 4 bases removed from V and 2 bases from J, the gap between germline ends came to 23 bases. This CDR3 has 18 residues. The CDR3 is CASSFGPSRLNYNTEAFF. CDR3 sequence (DNA): TGTGCCAGCAGTTTCGGGCCGAGCCGACTCAACTACAACACTGAAGCTTTCTTT.

This clonotype has just a few counts. The chain combines TRBV28 with TRBJ1-1; a possible D gene is TRBD1 (5 bases). The CDR3 loop spans 15 amino acids. V was cut by 0 bases and J by 4 bases, with 12 bases left in between. Germline CDR1 reads MDHEN; CDR2 reads SYDVKM. The CDR3 loop is CASSLWGRDLTEAFF. The CDR3 nucleotides are TGTGCCAGCAGTTTATGGGGCAGGGACCTCACTGAAGCTTTCTTT.

The V and J genes are TRBV6-4 and TRBJ1-2; 7 positions agree with TRBD1. Germline CDR1 is MRHNA and CDR2 is SNTAGT. The V gene end was trimmed by 6 bases and the J gene end by 8 bases; junction bases not matched to a gene: 9. The CDR3 runs to 13 residues. As DNA, the CDR3 is TGTGCCAGCAGGAAACAGGGGTTGGGCGGCTACACCTTC. As protein: CASRKQGLGGYTF.

This clonotype was picked up many times. The chain employs TRBV12-3 or TRBV12-4 and TRBJ1-3; D remains ambiguous. V lost 5 bases, J lost 0 bases, and 17 bases lay in between. The length of the CDR3 is 17 residues. In DNA form, the CDR3 reads TGTGCCAGCAGTCCAACCCCGGGTCCCTTCTCTGGAAACACCATATATTTT. This codes for CASSPTPGPFSGNTIYF.

The chain recombines TRBV12-3 or TRBV12-4 with TRBJ2-7; D gene unclear. This CDR3 comprises 14 residues. V was shortened by 0 bases and J by 3 bases, with 9 bases between the two germline ends. The CDR3 sequence is CASSLAGPVYEQYF. The CDR3 region has the DNA TGTGCCAGCAGTTTAGCCGGTCCGGTCTACGAGCAGTACTTC.

The table lists this clonotype with many counts. V gene TRBV7-9 combines with J gene TRBJ1-1; D might be TRBD1 (6 bases). The length of the CDR3 is 15 residues. V lost 5 bases and J 3 bases, leaving 16 bases between the germline ends. The V gene's germline CDR1 is SEHNR and CDR2 FQNEAQ (reference sequence). The chain's CDR3 is CASSPGQTVDTEAFF. CDR3 DNA: TGTGCCAGCAGCCCTGGACAGACGGTGGACACTGAAGCTTTCTTT. The full variable domain, completed using reference TRBV7-9 and TRBJ1-1, is DTGVSQNPRHKITKRGQNVTFRCDPISEHNRLYWYRQTLGQGPEFLTYFQNEAQLEKSRLLSDRFSAERPKGSFSTLEIQRTEQGDSAMYLCASSPGQTVDTEAFFGQGTRLTVV.

This clonotype has just a few counts. The chain uses TRBV3-1 and TRBJ2-2; 10 nucleotides line up with TRBD2. The CDR3 has 15 residues. The germline V gene encodes CDR1 LGHDT and CDR2 YNNKEL (reference sequence). J lost 6 bases, V lost 8 bases, and 9 bases had no gene match. CDR3 coding DNA: TGTGCCAGCCGGGGCGGGACTAGCGTTCCCGGGGAGCTGTTTTTT. This codes for CASRGGTSVPGELFF.

Points on this clonotype: This may stem from a read error, because a much larger clone lies one nucleotide away. V gene TRBV10-3 combines with J gene TRBJ1-2; a possible D gene is TRBD1 (6 bases). The germline CDR1 and CDR2 sequences are ENHRY and SYGVKD. This CDR3 region has 17 residues. The ends were cut back, 9 bases at V and 3 bases at J, with 26 bases in the middle. CDR3 loop: CAMPTTRGHRLDYGYTF. CDR3 sequence (DNA): TGTGCCATGCCGACTACTAGGGGACACCGGCTTGACTATGGCTACACCTTC.